Below are 6 T cell receptor beta chains sequenced from a single sample in a study of T-cell memory formation after mild COVID-19. TCRdb processed the 5' RACE reads anew with MiXCR; each CDR3 protein has one entry. The sample yields a few hundred thousand distinct CDR3 sequences, 7% to 10% seen once. The material sequenced was PBMCs or a T cell subset sorted from them (not recorded which). These receptors came from a man aged 18-30 years who had mild COVID-19 (a few samples of this study predate the infection). Cell type and time point are not known.

CDR3 sequence: CASSRRGYGETQYF. In DNA form, the CDR3 reads TGTGCCAGCAGCCGGCGGGGGTACGGCGAGACCCAGTACTTC. The chain uses TRBV6-6 and TRBJ2-5; 7 bases are a match to TRBD2. Germline CDR1 and CDR2: MNHNY and SVGAGI (reference sequence). The V segment lost 6 bases and the J segment 5 bases; nucleotides outside the gene matches: 9. The CDR3 totals 14 residues.

The CDR3 bases are TGCGCCAGCAGCCAAGAAATACCAGACGTTTACAATGAGCAGTTCTTC. This translates into CASSQEIPDVYNEQFF. V is TRBV4-1 and J is TRBJ2-1; D unclear. The V end was cut by 0 bases, the J end by 4 bases, with 13 bases between. The CDR3 extends over 16 amino acids. Looked up from germline, CDR1 is MGHRA and CDR2 is YSYEKL.

This clonotype turned up a few times. The rearrangement uses TRBV11-2 and TRBJ2-7; TRBD1 aligns across 7 bases. V dropped 5 bases and J dropped 5; count of bases not matched to a gene: 12. The CDR3 has 15 amino acids. Germline V lookup: CDR1 SGHAT, CDR2 FQNNGV. The CDR3 region has the DNA TGTGCCAGCAGCCCGCACCACGACAGGGACAACGAGCAGTACTTC. Its protein is CASSPHHDRDNEQYF.

This clonotype was seen a handful of times. CDR3 amino acids: CASSPTGGQQYV. The CDR3 DNA sequence: TGTGCCAGCAGTCCGACAGGGGGGCAGCAGTACGTC. J is TRBJ2-7 and V is TRBV12-3 or TRBV12-4; 9 positions match TRBD1. J lost 8 bases, V lost 5 bases, and 4 bases had no gene match. The CDR3 sequence is 12 residues long.

This clonotype was seen repeatedly, ten times or more. CDR3 DNA: TGTGCCAGCAGTCTCGGGACAGCCATTAATCAGCCCCAGCATTTT. The encoded protein is CASSLGTAINQPQHF. The chain combines TRBV11-3 with TRBJ1-5; 7 bases are shared with TRBD1. This CDR3 has 15 amino acids. J was trimmed by 4 bases and V by 6 bases; bases with no gene match: 9. Germline V gene data show CDR1 as SGHNT and CDR2 as YENEEA.

The V call is TRBV4-3, the J call TRBJ1-2; D uncertain. CDR1 is LGHNA and CDR2 is YSLEER in the germline V gene. V was trimmed by 0 bases and J by 8 bases, leaving 13 bases between them. The CDR3 runs to 14 residues. DNA for the CDR3: TGCGCCAGCAGCCAAGAGATAGGACTCTCCGGCTACACCTTC. As protein: CASSQEIGLSGYTF.